This T cell receptor beta chain derives from a study of OX40 agonist ivuxolimab in advanced cancers. Profiling relied on immunoSEQ multiplex PCR, and the TCRdb table lists in-frame clones only, not all of them. The sample records over 100,000 clones, approximately 90% being singletons. V gave up 2 bases and J gave up 8 bases; unmatched junction bases: 7. CDR1 and CDR2 from the germline V gene are MNHEY and SMNVEV (reference sequence). This CDR3 region has 15 residues. This rearrangement joins TRBV27 to TRBJ2-1; 9 nucleotides match TRBD2. This sequence originates from an adult with an advanced solid tumor such as melanoma, head and neck, liver or kidney cancer. The sample consisted of CD4+ or CD8+ T cells sorted from blood, taken in a trial of the OX40 agonist ivuxolimab. The DNA for the CDR3 is TGTGCCAGCAGTTTAAGGCGGGAGGGCCCCTATGAGCAGTTCTTC. Amino acid sequence: CASSLRREGPYEQFF.